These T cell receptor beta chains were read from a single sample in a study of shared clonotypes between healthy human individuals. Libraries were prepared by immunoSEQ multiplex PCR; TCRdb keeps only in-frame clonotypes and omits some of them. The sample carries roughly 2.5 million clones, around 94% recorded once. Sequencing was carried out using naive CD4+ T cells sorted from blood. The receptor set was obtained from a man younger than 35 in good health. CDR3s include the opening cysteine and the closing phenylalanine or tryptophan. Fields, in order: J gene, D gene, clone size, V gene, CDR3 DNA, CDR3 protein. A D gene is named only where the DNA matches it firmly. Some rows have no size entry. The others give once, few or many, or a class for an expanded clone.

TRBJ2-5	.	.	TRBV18	TGTGCCAGCTCACCTGGGGCTGTCGAGGAGCAGACCCAGTACTTC	CASSPGAVEEQTQYF
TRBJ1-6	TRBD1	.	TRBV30	TGTGCCTGGGGGGGACAGGGGAATTCACCCCTCCACTTT	CAWGGQGNSPLHF
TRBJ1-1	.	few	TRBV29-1	TGCAGCGTCGAGAGACGGTTAGTGAACACTGAAGCTTTCTTT	CSVERRLVNTEAFF
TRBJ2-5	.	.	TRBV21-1	TGTGCCAGCAGCCGGCGGGACAGGAGACACCAAGAGACCCAGTACTTC	CASSRRDRRHQETQYF
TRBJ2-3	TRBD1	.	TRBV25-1	TGTGCCAGCAGTGAAATTGGCAGGGGGACAGATACGCAGTATTTT	CASSEIGRGTDTQYF
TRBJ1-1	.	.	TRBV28	TGTGCCAGCAGTGGCGGGACTGCTCCTAAAGAAGCTTTCTTT	CASSGGTAPKEAFF
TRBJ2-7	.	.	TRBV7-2	TGTGCCAGCAGCTTAATCGACCTTGGGGGCTACGAGCAGTACTTC	CASSLIDLGGYEQYF
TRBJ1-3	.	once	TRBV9	TGTGCCAGCAGCGCACTCGATCCCCTTTTCCCCTCTGGAAACACCATATATTTT	CASSALDPLFPSGNTIYF
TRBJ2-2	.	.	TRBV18	TGTGCCAGCTCAGGGACAACGAACACCGGGGAGCTGTTTTTT	CASSGTTNTGELFF
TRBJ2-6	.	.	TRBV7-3	TGTGCCAGCAGCTCCAGTGCTACCTCTGGGGCCAACGTCCTGACTTTC	CASSSSATSGANVLTF
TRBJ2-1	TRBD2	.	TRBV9	TGTGCCAGCAGCGAGCGTGCTAAAGCGGGGGGCATTATTAGCTCCTACAATGAGCAGTTCTTC	CASSERAKAGGIISSYNEQFF
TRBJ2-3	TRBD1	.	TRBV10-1	TGCGCCAGCAGTGGGACCAGGGGGCCCGCAGATACGCAGTATTTT	CASSGTRGPADTQYF
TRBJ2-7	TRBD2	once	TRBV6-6	TGTGCCAGCAGTTACTCCGGGACTAGCGGTATCGAGCAGTACTTC	CASSYSGTSGIEQYF
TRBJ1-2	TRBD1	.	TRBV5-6	TGTGCCAGCAGCTCAGACAGGGATGGCTACACCTTC	CASSSDRDGYTF
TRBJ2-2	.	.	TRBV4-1	TGCGCCAGCAGCCAGGTCTACCAGAACACCGGGGAGCTGTTTTTT	CASSQVYQNTGELFF
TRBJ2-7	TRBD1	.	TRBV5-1	TGCGCCAGCAGCGTTCCAGGGGGACCCTACGAGCAGTACTTC	CASSVPGGPYEQYF
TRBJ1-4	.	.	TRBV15	TGTGCCACCAGCCTCCGGGCCCTAAATGAAAAACTGTTTTTT	CATSLRALNEKLFF
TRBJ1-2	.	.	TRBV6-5	TGTGCCAGCAGTTACTTGGGTGGCTACACCTTC	CASSYLGGYTF
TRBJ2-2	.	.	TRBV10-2	TGCGCCAGCAGTGAGTCCCGGGCGGGGGAGCTGTTTTTT	CASSESRAGELFF
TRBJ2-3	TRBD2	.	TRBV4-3	TGCGCCAGCAGCCCCAGGACTAGCGGGAGTACAGATACGCAGTATTTT	CASSPRTSGSTDTQYF
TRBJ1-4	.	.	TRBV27	TGTGCCAGCAGTTTACAAGGGGCTGGCGAAAAACTGTTTTTT	CASSLQGAGEKLFF
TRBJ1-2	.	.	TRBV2	TGTGCCAGCATGAGGGGTAACTATGGCTACACCTTC	CASMRGNYGYTF
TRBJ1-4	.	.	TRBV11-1	TGTGCCAGCAGGGCACGAGGTAATGAAAAACTGTTTTTT	CASRARGNEKLFF
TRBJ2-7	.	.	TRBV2	TGTGCCAGCAGTGAAAAACCCGGACCCCTAAGCGAGCAGTACTTC	CASSEKPGPLSEQYF
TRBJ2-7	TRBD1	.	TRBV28	TGTGCCAGCAGGGACAGGGACGAGCAGTACTTC	CASRDRDEQYF
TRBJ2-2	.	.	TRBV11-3	TGTGCCAGCAGCTTAGGAGGCGCGGGCCGATACACCGGGGAGCTGTTTTTT	CASSLGGAGRYTGELFF
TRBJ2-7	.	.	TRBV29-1	TGCAGCGTTGTTGTACCGGAAAACTCCTACGAGCAGTACTTC	CSVVVPENSYEQYF
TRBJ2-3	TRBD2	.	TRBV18	TGTGCCAGCTCCCCGCTGGCGGGAGGAACCACAGATACGCAGTATTTT	CASSPLAGGTTDTQYF
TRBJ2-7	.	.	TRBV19	TGTGCCAGTAGTCCCCTTAAATTCCCGCTCGAGCAGTACTTC	CASSPLKFPLEQYF
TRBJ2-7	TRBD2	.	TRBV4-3	TGCGCCAGCAGCCAAGCTGGACTAGGAGGCTACGAGCAGTACTTC	CASSQAGLGGYEQYF
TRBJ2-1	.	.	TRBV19	TGTGCCAGTAGTATAGACGGGGTATACAATGAGCAGTTCTTC	CASSIDGVYNEQFF
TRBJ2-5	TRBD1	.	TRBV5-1	TGCGCCAGCAGCTTGGGTAGGGGGCAGGAGACCCAGTACTTC	CASSLGRGQETQYF
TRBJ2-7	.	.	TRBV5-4	TGTGCCAGCAGCTTTCTGGAAGCCTACGAGCAGTACTTC	CASSFLEAYEQYF
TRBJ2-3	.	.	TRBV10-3	TGTGCCATCACCAGCGGGCACACAGATACGCAGTATTTT	CAITSGHTDTQYF
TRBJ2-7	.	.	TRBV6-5	TGTGCCAGCAGCAGCCGGGCCCTCAGCTCCTACGAGCAGTACTTC	CASSSRALSSYEQYF
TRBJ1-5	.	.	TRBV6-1	TGTGCCAGCACCAGAGCGACTGCAGATCAGCCCCAGCATTTT	CASTRATADQPQHF
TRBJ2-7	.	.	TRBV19	TGTGCCAGTAGCCAAACAAACAGGGTAACGGTATACGAGCAGTACTTC	CASSQTNRVTVYEQYF
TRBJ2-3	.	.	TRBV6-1	TGTGCCAGCAAGTGGGGGGGCCGGATAGATACGCAGTATTTT	CASKWGGRIDTQYF
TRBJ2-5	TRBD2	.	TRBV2	TGTGCCAGCAGTGAATTAGCGGGGGCCTCTCAGTACTTC	CASSELAGASQYF
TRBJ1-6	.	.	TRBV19	TGTGCCAGTAGTATCCGGGGGGACAATTCACCCCTCCACTTT	CASSIRGDNSPLHF
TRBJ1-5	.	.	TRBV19	TGTGCCAGTAGAAAGACTCCAGGGGCGCCAGGGCCCCAGCATTTT	CASRKTPGAPGPQHF
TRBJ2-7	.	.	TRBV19	TGTGCCAGCAGCGTGGGTCGGGGCTACTACGAGCAGTACTTC	CASSVGRGYYEQYF
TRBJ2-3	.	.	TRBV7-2	TGTGCCAGCAGCTTACGTAGGAAAGATACGCAGTATTTT	CASSLRRKDTQYF
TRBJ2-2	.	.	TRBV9	TGTGCCAGCAGCGTAGGCTCTCCGGGCTACGCCACCGGGGAGCTGTTTTTT	CASSVGSPGYATGELFF
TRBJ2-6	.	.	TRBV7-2	TGTGCCAGCAGCTTAGAGGGGGGCGCTTCTGGGGCCAACGTCCTGACTTTC	CASSLEGGASGANVLTF
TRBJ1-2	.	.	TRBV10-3	TGTGCCACCTCCGGACAGAACCGTAGTGGTGGCTACACCTTC	CATSGQNRSGGYTF
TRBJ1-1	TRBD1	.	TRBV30	TGTGCCTGGAGGGACAGGGGGTACACTGAAGCTTTCTTT	CAWRDRGYTEAFF
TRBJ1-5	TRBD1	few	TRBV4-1	TGCGCCAGCAGCCAAGAACGGACAGGGCCCCAGCCCCAGCATTTT	CASSQERTGPQPQHF
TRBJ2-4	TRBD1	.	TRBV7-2	TGTGCCAGCAGCCATGGACAGGTCACTAAAAACATTCAGTACTTC	CASSHGQVTKNIQYF
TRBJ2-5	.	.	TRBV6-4	TGTGCCAGCAGTGCCACAGGGTTCGGGGAGACCCAGTACTTC	CASSATGFGETQYF